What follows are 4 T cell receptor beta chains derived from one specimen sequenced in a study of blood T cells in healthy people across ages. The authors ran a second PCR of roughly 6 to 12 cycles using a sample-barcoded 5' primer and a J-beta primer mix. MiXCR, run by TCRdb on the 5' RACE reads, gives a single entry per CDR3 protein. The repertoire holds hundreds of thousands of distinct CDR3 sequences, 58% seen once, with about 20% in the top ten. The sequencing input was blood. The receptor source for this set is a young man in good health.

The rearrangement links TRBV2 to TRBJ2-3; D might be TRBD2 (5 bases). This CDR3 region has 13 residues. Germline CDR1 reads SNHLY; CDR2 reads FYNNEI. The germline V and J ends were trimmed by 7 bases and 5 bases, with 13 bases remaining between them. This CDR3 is CASKPPGKDTQYF. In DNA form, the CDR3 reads TGTGCCAGCAAGCCGCCGGGAAAAGATACGCAGTATTTT.

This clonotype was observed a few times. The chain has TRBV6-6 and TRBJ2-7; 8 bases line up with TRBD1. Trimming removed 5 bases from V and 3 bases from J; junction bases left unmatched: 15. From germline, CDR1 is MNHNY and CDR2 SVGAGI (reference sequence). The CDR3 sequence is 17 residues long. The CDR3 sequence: CASSQTLGQGKNYEQYF. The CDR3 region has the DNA TGTGCCAGCAGTCAAACCCTTGGACAGGGAAAGAACTACGAGCAGTACTTC.

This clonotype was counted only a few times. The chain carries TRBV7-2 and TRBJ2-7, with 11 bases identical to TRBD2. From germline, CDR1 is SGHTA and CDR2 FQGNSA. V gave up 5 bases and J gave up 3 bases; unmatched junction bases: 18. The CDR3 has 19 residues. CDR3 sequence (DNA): TGTGCCAGCAGCCCACAGATCGCCATTAGCGGGAGGGTTCTCTACGAGCAGTACTTC. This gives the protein CASSPQIAISGRVLYEQYF.

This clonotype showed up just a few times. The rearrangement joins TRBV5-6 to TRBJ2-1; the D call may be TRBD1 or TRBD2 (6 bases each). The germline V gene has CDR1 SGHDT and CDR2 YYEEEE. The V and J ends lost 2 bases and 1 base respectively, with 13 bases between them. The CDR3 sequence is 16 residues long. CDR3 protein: CASSLRGPTSYNEQFF. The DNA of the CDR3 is TGTGCCAGCAGCTTACGGGGGCCGACGTCCTACAATGAGCAGTTCTTC.